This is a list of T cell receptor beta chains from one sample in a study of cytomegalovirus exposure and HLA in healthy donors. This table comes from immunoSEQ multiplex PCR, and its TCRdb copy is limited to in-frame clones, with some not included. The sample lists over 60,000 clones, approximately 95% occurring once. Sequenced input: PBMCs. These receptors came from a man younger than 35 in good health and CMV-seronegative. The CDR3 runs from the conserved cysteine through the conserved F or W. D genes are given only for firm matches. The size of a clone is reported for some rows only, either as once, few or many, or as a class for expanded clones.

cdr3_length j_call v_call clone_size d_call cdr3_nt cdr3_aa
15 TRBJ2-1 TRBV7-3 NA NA TGTGCCAGCAGCTTAAGCTCCGACCGGGGAAATGAGCAGTTCTTC CASSLSSDRGNEQFF
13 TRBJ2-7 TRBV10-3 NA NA TGTGCCATCCTGGGAGGGACAGGCTACGAGCAGTACTTC CAILGGTGYEQYF
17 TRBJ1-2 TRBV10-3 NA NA TGTGCCATCAGTGAGTCTAGAGAGAGCACCGCCAACTATGGCTACACCTTC CAISESRESTANYGYTF
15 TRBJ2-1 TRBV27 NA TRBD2 TGTGCCAGCGCCCCGGGACTAGCGGGCTTCAATGAGCAGTTCTTC CASAPGLAGFNEQFF
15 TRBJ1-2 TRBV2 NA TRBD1 TGTGCCAGCATGGGGCTTCGGGACAGGGACTTTGGCTACACCTTC CASMGLRDRDFGYTF
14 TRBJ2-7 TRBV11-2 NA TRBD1 TGTGCCAGCAGCTTGGAACAGGGGATGAGGGAGCAGTACTTC CASSLEQGMREQYF
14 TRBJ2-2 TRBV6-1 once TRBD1 TGTGCCAGCAGGGACAGGGGGCGTAGCGGGGAGCTGTTTTTT CASRDRGRSGELFF
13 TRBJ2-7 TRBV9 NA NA TGTGCCAGCAGCGCAAGGGGGAGGGACGAGCAGTACTTC CASSARGRDEQYF
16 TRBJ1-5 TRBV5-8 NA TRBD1 TGTGCCAGCAGCTTGGATACGGGACAGGGATACCAGCCCCAGCATTTT CASSLDTGQGYQPQHF
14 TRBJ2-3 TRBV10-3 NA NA TGTGCCATCAGTGAGTTTGTCGGCACAGATACGCAGTATTTT CAISEFVGTDTQYF
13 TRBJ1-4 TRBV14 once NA TGTGCCAGCAGCCAAGACAGGGTGGGAAAACTGTTTTTT CASSQDRVGKLFF
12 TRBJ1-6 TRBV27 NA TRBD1 TGTGCCAGCGGACAGGGTACGGCACCCCTCCACTTT CASGQGTAPLHF
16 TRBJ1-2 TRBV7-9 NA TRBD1 TGTGCCAGCAGCTTAGTCGGACAGGGGGCGCGAAATGGCTACACCTTC CASSLVGQGARNGYTF
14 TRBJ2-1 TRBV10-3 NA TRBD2 TGTGCCATCAGTGAGCTAGCGGGGGGTCTAGAGCAGTTCTTC CAISELAGGLEQFF
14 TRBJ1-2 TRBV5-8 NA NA TGTGCCAGTCCCAGGGTAGGGCGGTACTATGGCTACACCTTC CASPRVGRYYGYTF
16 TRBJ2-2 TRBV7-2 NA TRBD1 TGTGCCAGCAGCATTACCGGGACAGGGTTCACCGGGGAGCTGTTTTTT CASSITGTGFTGELFF
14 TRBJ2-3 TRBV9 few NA TGTGCCAGCAGCGTATCCCCCTCCGCAGATACGCAGTATTTT CASSVSPSADTQYF
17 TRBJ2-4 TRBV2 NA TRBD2 TGTGCCAGCAGTGTGCTAGCGGGGGGTTCCGCCAAAAACATTCAGTACTTC CASSVLAGGSAKNIQYF
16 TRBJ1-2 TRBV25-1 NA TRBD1 TGTGCCAGCAGTGGGATTACAGGGGATGGTAACTATGGCTACACCTTC CASSGITGDGNYGYTF
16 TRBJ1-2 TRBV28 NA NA TGTGCCAGCAGCACCACTACAGAGACAGGTGACTATGGCTACACCTTC CASSTTTETGDYGYTF
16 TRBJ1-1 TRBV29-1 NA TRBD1 TGCAGCGTTGATTTCAGGGGGCGGGCTACGAACACTGAAGCTTTCTTT CSVDFRGRATNTEAFF
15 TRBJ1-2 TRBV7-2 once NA TGTGCCAGCAGGCCCGGTCAGGGGCCTGGCTATGGCTACACCTTC CASRPGQGPGYGYTF
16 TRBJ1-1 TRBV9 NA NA TGTGCCAGCAGCCCCTCGGCGGCGGTTATGAACACTGAAGCTTTCTTT CASSPSAAVMNTEAFF
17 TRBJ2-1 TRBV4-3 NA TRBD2 TGCGCCAGCAGCCAAGATGTTTCCGGACTAGCTCCCAATGAGCAGTTCTTC CASSQDVSGLAPNEQFF
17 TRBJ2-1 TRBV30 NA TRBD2 TGTGCCGGGGAGGAATTGACTAGCGTGGGTTCCTACAATGAGCAGTTCTTC CAGEELTSVGSYNEQFF
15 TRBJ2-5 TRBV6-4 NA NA TGTGCCAGCAGTGAAGTGGCAGGGAATGAGGAGACCCAGTACTTC CASSEVAGNEETQYF
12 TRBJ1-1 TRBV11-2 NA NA TGTGCCACCCAGGGGTGGGGCACTGAAGCTTTCTTT CATQGWGTEAFF
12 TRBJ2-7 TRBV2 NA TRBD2 TGTGCCAAGGGAGGGACTGCCTACGAGCAGTACTTC CAKGGTAYEQYF
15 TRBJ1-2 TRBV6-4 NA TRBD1 TGTGCCAGCAGTGACTCGACAGGGGGATCCGATGGCTACACCTTC CASSDSTGGSDGYTF
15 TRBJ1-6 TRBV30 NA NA TGTGCCTGGAGTTCACAAGGCCAGGGTCGCTCACCCCTCCACTTT CAWSSQGQGRSPLHF
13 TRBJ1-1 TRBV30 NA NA TGTGCCTGGAGTTCGGTGGGGCGGACTGAAGCTTTCTTT CAWSSVGRTEAFF